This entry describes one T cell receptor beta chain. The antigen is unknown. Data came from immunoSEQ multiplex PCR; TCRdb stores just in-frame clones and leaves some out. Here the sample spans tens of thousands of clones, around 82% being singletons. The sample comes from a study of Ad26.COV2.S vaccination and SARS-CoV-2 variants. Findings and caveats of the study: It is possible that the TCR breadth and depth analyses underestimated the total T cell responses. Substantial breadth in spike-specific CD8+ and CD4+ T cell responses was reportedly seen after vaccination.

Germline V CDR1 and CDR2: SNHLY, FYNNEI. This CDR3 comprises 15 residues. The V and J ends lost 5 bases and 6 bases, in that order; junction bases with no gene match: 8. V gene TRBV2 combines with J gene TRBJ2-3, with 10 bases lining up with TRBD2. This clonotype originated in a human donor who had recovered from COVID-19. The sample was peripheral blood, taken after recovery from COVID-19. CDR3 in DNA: TGTGCCAGCAGTACGCCTAGCGGGAGAGTCGATACGCAGTATTTT. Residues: CASSTPSGRVDTQYF. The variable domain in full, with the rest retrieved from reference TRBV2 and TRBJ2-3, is EPEVTQTPSHQVTQMGQEVILRCVPISNHLYFYWYRQILGQKVEFLVSFYNNEISEKSEIFDDQFSVERPDGSNFTLKIRSTKLEDSAMYFCASSTPSGRVDTQYFGPGTRLTVL.